The 31 T cell receptor beta chains below all came from one sample that was sequenced in a study of blood T cell repertoires in COVID-19. Sequenced by immunoSEQ multiplex PCR; TCRdb stores in-frame clones only, minus some. The sample has 310,000 or so clones, roughly 90% seen once. Source material: peripheral blood. These receptors came from a woman under 40 with COVID-19, enrolled during active disease.

This clone occurred once. V and J are TRBV2 and TRBJ1-4; a weak D match, TRBD1 (6 bases). The V end lost 5 bases, the J end lost 8 bases, and 12 bases lay between the germline ends. Germline assignment: CDR1 SNHLY and CDR2 FYNNEI. The CDR3 sequence is 13 residues long. CDR3 sequence reads: CASSPGVFEKLFF. The CDR3 bases are TGTGCCAGCAGTCCAGGGGTGTTCGAAAAACTGTTTTTT.

This rearrangement joins TRBV5-1 to TRBJ2-2; no clear D. V gave up 3 bases and J gave up 0 bases, with 9 bases separating them. Germline CDR1 SGHRS, CDR2 YFSETQ. The CDR3 is made up of 15 amino acids. CDR3 bases: TGCGCCAGCAGCTCTGGTTCGGCGAACACCGGGGAGCTGTTTTTT. This gives the protein CASSSGSANTGELFF.

The V gene is TRBV11-1, the J gene TRBJ2-5; 7 nucleotides match TRBD1. The CDR3 spans 14 residues. The germline V gene encodes CDR1 SGHAT and CDR2 FQDESV (reference sequence). V lost 5 bases, J lost 2 bases, and 5 bases stayed unmatched. In DNA, the CDR3 is TGTGCCAGCAGCCGGGACAGCTATCAAGAGACCCAGTACTTC. Translation gives CASSRDSYQETQYF.

In regard to this clone: Other DNA sequences of this sample code for an identical CDR3. The chain carries TRBV30 and TRBJ1-4; 11 bases align to TRBD1. The CDR3 covers 12 residues. Per germline, CDR1 GTSNPN and CDR2 SVGIG (reference sequence). CDR3 residues: CAWDRGNEKLFF. CDR3 sequence (DNA): TGTGCGTGGGACAGGGGGAATGAAAAACTGTTTTTT.

The genes are TRBV6-5 and TRBJ2-7; D is perhaps TRBD1 (6 bases). The CDR3 spans 11 residues. V lost 5 bases and J lost 10, with 12 bases in between. Germline V CDR1 and CDR2: MNHEY, SVGAGI. The CDR3 sequence: CASSPGTQQYF. CDR3 DNA sequence: TGTGCCAGCAGTCCCGGGACACAACAGTACTTC.

CDR3 in amino acids: CASNPAGTGDSPLHF. The CDR3 bases are TGTGCCAGCAACCCTGCGGGGACAGGGGATTCACCCCTCCACTTT. The V call is TRBV11-2, the J call TRBJ1-6, with 10 bases that match TRBD1. The CDR3 totals 15 residues. CDR1 and CDR2 from the germline V gene are SGHAT and FQNNGV. The trim removed 7 bases at V and 8 bases at J, leaving 8 bases unmatched.

The chain has TRBV11-2 and TRBJ2-5; possible D gene TRBD2, 6 bases. The V and J ends lost 3 bases and 7 bases respectively, with 6 bases between them. This CDR3 spans 11 amino acids. The germline V gene encodes CDR1 SGHAT and CDR2 FQNNGV. The CDR3 sequence is CASSLGGTQYF. CDR3 nucleotide sequence: TGTGCCAGCAGCTTGGGGGGGACCCAGTACTTC.

The chain has TRBV2 and TRBJ2-1; 8 bases match TRBD2. CDR3 size: 14 residues. With 6 bases clipped from V and 5 bases from J, the junction kept 6 bases outside the gene matches. Germline V gene lookup returns CDR1 SNHLY and CDR2 FYNNEI. The CDR3 protein is CASRSGSLNNEQFF. CDR3 DNA: TGTGCCAGCAGAAGCGGGAGTCTAAACAATGAGCAGTTCTTC.

The gene calls are TRBV30 and TRBJ1-6, with TRBD1 as a possible D gene (6 bases). The CDR3 has 14 amino acids. With 3 bases removed from V and 8 bases from J, the gap between germline ends came to 14 bases. Germline loops: CDR1 GTSNPN, CDR2 SVGIG (reference sequence). The CDR3, as DNA: TGTGCCTGGAGGATGACAGGTACAGATTCACCCCTCCACTTT. Translation: CAWRMTGTDSPLHF.

V usage is TRBV6-5 and J usage is TRBJ1-2; a weak D match, TRBD1 (6 bases). The CDR3 spans 14 residues. Germline CDR1 MNHEY, CDR2 SVGAGI. V lost 5 bases to trimming and J lost 4 bases, with 14 bases between them. In DNA form, the CDR3 reads TGTGCCAGCAGTCCCCGACAGGACGCCTATGGCTACACCTTC. Residues: CASSPRQDAYGYTF.

This chain connects TRBV19 to TRBJ2-7, with a tentative D call TRBD1 (5 bases). From germline, CDR1 is LNHDA and CDR2 SQIVND (reference sequence). The V and J ends lost 5 bases and 0 bases respectively, with 11 bases between them. This CDR3 is built from 14 residues. For the CDR3, the DNA is TGTGCCAGTAGTCCCCAGGGTGGCTCCTACGAGCAGTACTTC. Translating gives CASSPQGGSYEQYF.

The gene calls are TRBV14 and TRBJ1-3; D is uncertain. The germline V gene encodes CDR1 SGHDN and CDR2 FVKESK. Trimming left V 6 bases short and J 0 bases short, with 9 bases between. The CDR3 sequence is 14 residues long. The CDR3 reads CASSRDFSGNTIYF. In DNA form, the CDR3 reads TGTGCCAGCAGTCGAGACTTCTCTGGAAACACCATATATTTT. The variable domain in full, completed from reference TRBV14 and TRBJ1-3, reads EAGVTQFPSHSVIEKGQTVTLRCDPISGHDNLYWYRRVMGKEIKFLLHFVKESKQDESGMPNNRFLAERTGGTYSTLKVQPAELEDSGVYFCASSRDFSGNTIYFGEGSWLTVV.

The chain combines TRBV5-1 with TRBJ1-1, with a weak D call TRBD1 (5 bases). V was pared by 3 bases and J by 5 bases, with 11 bases between. The CDR3 is 13 residues long. Germline CDR1 SGHRS, CDR2 YFSETQ. The DNA of the CDR3 is TGCGCCAGCAGCTGGAGGGGTGATACTGAAGCTTTCTTT. Translation gives CASSWRGDTEAFF. The full variable domain, with the rest looked up from reference TRBV5-1 and TRBJ1-1, is KAGVTQTPRYLIKTRGQQVTLSCSPISGHRSVSWYQQTPGQGLQFLFEYFSETQRNKGNFPGRFSGRQFSNSRSEMNVSTLELGDSALYLCASSWRGDTEAFFGQGTRLTVV.

The chain is built from TRBV6-5 and TRBJ2-7; TRBD2 matches 9 bases. V shed 0 bases, J shed 3 bases, and the junction held 3 bases outside the gene matches. Germline V gene data show CDR1 as MNHEY and CDR2 as SVGAGI. The CDR3 runs to 15 residues. The CDR3 protein is CASSYSVAGDYEQYF. The CDR3 nucleotides are TGTGCCAGCAGTTACTCGGTAGCGGGGGACTACGAGCAGTACTTC.

J is TRBJ2-7 and V is TRBV11-2; 12 bases fit TRBD2. The CDR3 sequence is 16 residues long. CDR1 is SGHAT and CDR2 is FQNNGV in the germline V gene. V was clipped by 5 bases and J by 3 bases; unmatched bases: 8. The CDR3 loop reads CASSDRTSGRLYEQYF. CDR3 DNA: TGTGCCAGCAGCGACCGTACTAGCGGGAGGCTCTACGAGCAGTACTTC. Together with reference TRBV11-2 and TRBJ2-7, the CDR3 gives the full variable domain: EAGVAQSPRYKIIEKRQSVAFWCNPISGHATLYWYQQILGQGPKLLIQFQNNGVVDDSQLPKDRFSAERLKGVDSTLKIQPAKLEDSAVYLCASSDRTSGRLYEQYFGPGTRLTVT.

The J gene is TRBJ2-7, the V gene TRBV7-9; D gene uncertain. This CDR3 comprises 10 residues. V was pared by 1 base and J by 12 bases, with 7 bases between. CDR1 is SEHNR, CDR2 FQNEAQ, per germline (reference sequence). The CDR3 is CASSLGPRYF. CDR3 coding DNA: TGTGCCAGCAGCTTAGGGCCCCGGTACTTC.

J is TRBJ2-2 and V is TRBV15; 9 bases are a match to TRBD1. The CDR3 has 15 amino acids. In germline, CDR1 is LNHNV, CDR2 YYDKDF (reference sequence). The junction had 1 base not matched to a gene; V was cut back by 1 base and J by 4 bases. CDR3 coding DNA: TGTGCCACCAGCAGAGGGGACAGGGTCACCGGGGAGCTGTTTTTT. Translating it yields CATSRGDRVTGELFF.

The CDR3: CASSGDYRNTGELFF. The CDR3 DNA reads as TGTGCCAGCAGTGGTGACTACCGGAACACCGGGGAGCTGTTTTTT. This chain joins TRBV2 and TRBJ2-2, with a possible D match to TRBD2 (5 bases). The CDR3 is 15 residues long. The germline CDR1 and CDR2 sequences are SNHLY and FYNNEI. Trimming shortened V by 4 bases and J by 1 base, and 10 bases separated the two germline ends.

The genes are TRBV11-2 and TRBJ2-6; no definite D call. V lost 2 bases and J lost 4, with 9 bases in between. The CDR3 covers 15 residues. CDR1 is SGHAT and CDR2 is FQNNGV in the germline V gene. The CDR3 sequence is CASSLTVSGANVLTF. DNA of the CDR3: TGTGCCAGCAGCTTAACAGTATCCGGGGCCAACGTCCTGACTTTC.

The chain combines TRBV3-1 (or the pseudogene TRBV3-2) with TRBJ2-3, with 7 bases aligning to TRBD2. CDR3 size: 15 residues. The V gene end was trimmed by 5 bases and the J gene end by 4 bases; junction bases not matched to a gene: 9. CDR1 and CDR2 (germline): LGHDT, YNNKEL (reference sequence). The CDR3 here is CASSFQAGVADTQYF. The CDR3 region has the DNA TGTGCCAGCAGCTTTCAGGCGGGAGTTGCAGATACGCAGTATTTT.

V is TRBV24-1 and J is TRBJ2-2; 10 bases are shared with TRBD1. The CDR3 is made up of 16 amino acids. Germline loops: CDR1 KGHDR, CDR2 SFDVKD. Losses at the gene ends were 3 bases for V and 7 bases for J; bases not matched to a gene: 7. The CDR3 spells CATSDGDRGSGGELFF. The CDR3 DNA follows: TGTGCCACCAGTGATGGGGACAGGGGATCAGGCGGGGAGCTGTTTTTT.

This clone was observed a single time. The V and J genes are TRBV21-1 and TRBJ2-7; TRBD2 is the table's D call and was not checked against the DNA. TRBV21-1 is deemed a pseudogene. The CDR3 is 16 amino acids. This CDR3 reads CASSQESTSGSYEQYF. The CDR3 DNA is TGTGCCAGCAGCCAGGAAAGCACTAGCGGCTCCTACGAGCAGTACTTC.

The V call is TRBV7-2, the J call TRBJ1-2; 8 nucleotides align to TRBD1. The V gene end was trimmed by 4 bases and the J gene end by 4 bases; junction bases not matched to a gene: 8. The CDR3 spans 15 residues. CDR1 SGHTA and CDR2 FQGNSA come from the germline V gene. CDR3 DNA: TGTGCCAGCAGCTCCGCCAGGGGGCTTGGCTATGGCTACACCTTC. Protein product: CASSSARGLGYGYTF.

The chain links TRBV18 to TRBJ1-2, with 8 bases matching TRBD1. J was trimmed by 4 bases and V by 0 bases; bases with no gene match: 10. The CDR3 extends over 17 amino acids. Germline lookup yields CDR1 KGHSH and CDR2 LQKENI. DNA of the CDR3: TGTGCCAGCTCACCACCGGGAATCGGGACAGGCGCCTATGGCTACACCTTC. Translated, it gives CASSPPGIGTGAYGYTF.

J is TRBJ2-1 and V is TRBV2, with a tentative D call TRBD2 (6 bases). The germline V gene encodes CDR1 SNHLY and CDR2 FYNNEI. Deletions cut 8 bases from V and 2 bases from J, with 13 bases between. The CDR3 spans 14 residues. CDR3 nucleotides: TGTGCCAGCTCGGACTACGCTACCTACAATGAGCAGTTCTTC. Its protein product is CASSDYATYNEQFF.

V usage is TRBV2 and J usage is TRBJ2-5; D is uncertain. The CDR3 is 12 residues long. Per germline, CDR1 SNHLY and CDR2 FYNNEI. The V end was cut by 7 bases, the J end by 2 bases, with 8 bases between. CDR3 loop: CASTLAQETQYF. CDR3 nucleotides: TGTGCCAGCACCCTGGCTCAAGAGACCCAGTACTTC.

The V and J genes are TRBV5-6 and TRBJ1-4, with 7 positions matching TRBD1. Germline CDR1 SGHDT, CDR2 YYEEEE. Trimming cost V 3 bases and J 0 bases; bases outside gene matches: 5. This CDR3 is 16 amino acids long. The CDR3 region has the DNA TGTGCCAGCAGCTCCGTGGGACAGTCAACTAATGAAAAACTGTTTTTT. This codes for CASSSVGQSTNEKLFF.

The chain links TRBV29-1 to TRBJ2-7, with D maybe TRBD1 (5 bases). The germline gives CDR1 SQVTM, CDR2 ANQGSEA. Deletions cut 3 bases from V and 2 bases from J, with 11 bases between. The CDR3 extends over 13 amino acids. CDR3 DNA: TGCAGCGTTGAGACGGACAACACCTACGAGCAGTACTTC. Translating it yields CSVETDNTYEQYF.

The chain combines TRBV6-4 with TRBJ2-3; 16 nucleotides align to TRBD2. CDR1 is MRHNA, CDR2 SNTAGT, per germline. This CDR3 is 16 amino acids long. With 2 bases clipped from V and 8 bases from J, the junction kept 4 bases outside the gene matches. In nucleotides, the CDR3 is TGTGCCAGCAGTGACCAGGGACTAGCGGGAGGGTCTACGCAGTATTTT. Its translation is CASSDQGLAGGSTQYF.

The chain combines TRBV14 with TRBJ2-3; D call uncertain. From germline, CDR1 is SGHDN and CDR2 FVKESK. V lost 1 base and J 2 bases, leaving 13 bases between the germline ends. The CDR3 loop spans 16 amino acids. CDR3 DNA sequence: TGTGCCAGCAGCCAAGCAGGTCAAAATCCCACAGATACGCAGTATTTT. This encodes CASSQAGQNPTDTQYF.

V and J are TRBV5-4 and TRBJ2-7; 8 nucleotides line up with TRBD1. Germline loops: CDR1 SGHNT, CDR2 YYREEE (reference sequence). This CDR3 contains 14 residues. V lost 4 bases to trimming and J lost 3 bases; unmatched junction nucleotides: 6. CDR3 sequence: CASSREGQGYEQYF. DNA of the CDR3: TGTGCCAGCAGCCGGGAAGGACAGGGCTACGAGCAGTACTTC.